These T cell receptor beta chains were read from a single sample in a study of T cell responses to AZD1222 COVID-19 vaccine. Libraries were prepared by immunoSEQ multiplex PCR; TCRdb keeps only in-frame clonotypes and omits some of them. With 150,000 or so clones in the sample, the ten largest clones hold about 2.2%. Sequencing was performed on peripheral blood. Every receptor here comes from an adult in good health. CDR3s include the opening cysteine and the closing phenylalanine or tryptophan.

TRBV12-3/TRBV12-4,TRBJ1-1,CASSLRLNTEAFF
TRBV5-4,TRBJ2-7,CASSLGGGGAGYEQYF
TRBV12-5,TRBJ1-1,CASGALSEAFF
TRBV2,TRBJ2-3,CASRANDRGTDTQYF
TRBV7-6,TRBJ2-5,CASSDGTMETQYF
TRBV29-1,TRBJ2-1,CSVGERSNEQFF
TRBV6-5,TRBJ2-2,CACRELNTGELFF
TRBV13,TRBJ2-5,CASSLIKETQYF
TRBV6-5,TRBJ2-7,CASKDRLSYEQYF
TRBV30,TRBJ1-6,CAWRGGGSPLHF
TRBV2,TRBJ1-6,CASTRAGTYNSPLHF
TRBV29-1,TRBJ1-1,CSVEGSNTEAFF
TRBV27,TRBJ2-1,CASSPPGSYWNEQFF
TRBV14,TRBJ1-1,CASSQDQGAPGTEAFF
TRBV24-1,TRBJ1-2,CATSGRANYGYTF